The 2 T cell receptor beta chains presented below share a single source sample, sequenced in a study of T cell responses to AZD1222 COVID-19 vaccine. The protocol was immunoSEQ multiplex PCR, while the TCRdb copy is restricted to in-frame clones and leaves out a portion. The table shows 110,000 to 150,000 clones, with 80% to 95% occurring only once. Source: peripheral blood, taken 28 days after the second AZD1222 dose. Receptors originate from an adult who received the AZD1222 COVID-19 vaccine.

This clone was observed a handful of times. CDR3 residues: CASSIRGRSEDTQYF. CDR3 nucleotide sequence: TGTGCCAGTAGTATAAGGGGGCGTTCGGAAGATACGCAGTATTTT. The V and J genes are TRBV19 and TRBJ2-3; TRBD1 matches at 7 bases. V dropped 2 bases and J dropped 5; count of bases not matched to a gene: 7. Germline values: CDR1 LNHDA, CDR2 SQIVND (reference sequence). CDR3 length: 15 residues.

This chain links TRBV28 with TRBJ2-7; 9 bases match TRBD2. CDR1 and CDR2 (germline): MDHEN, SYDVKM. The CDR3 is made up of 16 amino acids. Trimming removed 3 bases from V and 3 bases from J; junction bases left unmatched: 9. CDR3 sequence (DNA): TGTGCCAGCAGTTTGTACCAGCGGGAGGTTATCTACGAGCAGTACTTC. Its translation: CASSLYQREVIYEQYF. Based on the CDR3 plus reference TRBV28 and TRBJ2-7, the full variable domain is DVKVTQSSRYLVKRTGEKVFLECVQDMDHENMFWYRQDPGLGLRLIYFSYDVKMKEKGDIPEGYSVSREKKERFSLILESASTNQTSMYLCASSLYQREVIYEQYFGPGTRLTVT.